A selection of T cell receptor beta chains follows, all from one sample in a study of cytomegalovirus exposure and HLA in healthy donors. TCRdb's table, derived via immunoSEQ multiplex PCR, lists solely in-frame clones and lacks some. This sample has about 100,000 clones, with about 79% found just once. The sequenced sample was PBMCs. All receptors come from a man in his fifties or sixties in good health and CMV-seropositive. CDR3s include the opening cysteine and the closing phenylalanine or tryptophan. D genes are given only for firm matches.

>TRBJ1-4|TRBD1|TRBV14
CASSPGQLNEKLFF
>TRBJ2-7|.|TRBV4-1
CASSQERGSTYEQYF
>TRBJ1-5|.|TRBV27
CASRQGVTESNQPQHF
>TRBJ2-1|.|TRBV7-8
CASSLDGYSYNEQFF
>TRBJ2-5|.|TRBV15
CATRGRWEETQYF
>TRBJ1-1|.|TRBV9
CASSVGQGLTEAFF
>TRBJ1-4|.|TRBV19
CASSLPWSDNEKLFF
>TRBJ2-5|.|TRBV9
CASSVAPGETQYF
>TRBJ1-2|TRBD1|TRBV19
CASSVSGTGSGNYGYTF
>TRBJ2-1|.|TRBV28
CASTTGGGYNEQFF
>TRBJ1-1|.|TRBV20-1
CSARIRGEAFF
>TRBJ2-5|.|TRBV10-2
CASSEISGRSRQVGKTQYF
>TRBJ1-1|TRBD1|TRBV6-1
CASIVNRGSGEAFF
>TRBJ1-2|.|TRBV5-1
CASSLDQAYGYTF
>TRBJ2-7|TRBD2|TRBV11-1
CASSLNAGGSYEQYF
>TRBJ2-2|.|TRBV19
CASSIRQTGELFF
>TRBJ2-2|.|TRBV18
CASSPLTRDTFTGELFF
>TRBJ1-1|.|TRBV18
CASSPRQTDRAFF
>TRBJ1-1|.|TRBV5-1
CASSLDGGTEAFF
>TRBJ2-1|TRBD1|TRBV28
CASSYPPFGQGAIQTSYNEQFF
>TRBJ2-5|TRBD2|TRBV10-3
CAIGEGAQETQYF
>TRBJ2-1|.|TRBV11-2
CASSPGLPDNEQFF
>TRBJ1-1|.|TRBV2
CASSTDMADTEAFF
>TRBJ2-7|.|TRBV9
CASSPRVSTGEQYF
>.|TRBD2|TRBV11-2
CASSLGGRAGRAHEQYF
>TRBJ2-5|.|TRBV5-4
CASSLPTQETQYF
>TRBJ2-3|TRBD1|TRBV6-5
CASKGAQGDTQYF
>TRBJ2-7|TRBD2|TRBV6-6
CASSYSGLAFSYEQYF
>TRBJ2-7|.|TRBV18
CASSPGATSYEQYF
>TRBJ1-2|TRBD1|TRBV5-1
CASSPTGGWVGYTF
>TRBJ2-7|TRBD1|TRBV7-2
CASSLDRVGSYEQYF
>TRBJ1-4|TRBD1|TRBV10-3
CAIRPGTQGVNEKLFF
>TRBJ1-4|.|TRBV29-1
CSGQGSNEKLFF
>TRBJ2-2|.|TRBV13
CASSLQGAGELFF